This T cell receptor beta chain was sequenced for a study of molecular identifiers for immune sequencing clone quantification. Looked up from germline, CDR1 is MDHEN and CDR2 is SYDVKM. CDR3 length equals 17 residues. V gave up 7 bases and J gave up 5 bases; unmatched junction bases: 17. Whole-study findings and limits: Clones above 20 RNA copies contained over 98% of effector molecules and under 1% of naive molecules. With a barcode shared among identical TCR molecules, highly expanded clone sizes could be underestimated.

A few counts support this clonotype. Its antigen is not identified. Bulk TCR libraries used previously described methods and listed TCR primers. From the PCR reads, TCRdb called clonotypes with MiXCR, one entry per CDR3 protein. Of under 65,000 distinct CDR3 sequences in the sample, roughly a quarter were seen once. The clonotype comes from a human donor in good health. Some libraries in this study had Jurkat cell RNA spiked in. Material: naive CD8+ T cells from blood, with Jurkat cell RNA spiked in. Subset in this sample: FACS-sorted CD8+CD4-CCR7+CD45RA+ naive T cells. The J gene is TRBJ2-7, the V gene TRBV28, with TRBD2 matching over 10 bases. CDR3: CASKLAGDLEEVDEQYF. The CDR3 DNA is TGTGCCAGCAAGCTAGCGGGAGATTTGGAGGAGGTCGACGAGCAGTACTTC.